This T cell receptor (beta chain) was observed in a study of cytomegalovirus exposure and HLA in healthy donors. Per the germline V gene, CDR1 is SGDLS and CDR2 is YYNGEE. This CDR3 comprises 14 residues. With 3 bases clipped from V and 2 bases from J, the junction kept 2 bases outside the gene matches. This PCR relied on a set of 60 Vbeta primers and 13 Jbeta primers. Libraries were prepared by immunoSEQ multiplex PCR; TCRdb keeps only in-frame clonotypes and omits some of them. The sample holds under 150,000 clones, over 70% seen once. Sequencing was performed on PBMCs. The gene calls are TRBV9 and TRBJ1-3, with 7 bases that match TRBD1. This clonotype was obtained from a man between 18 and 29 years old in good health and CMV-seronegative. The CDR3, as DNA: TGTGCCAGCAGCGAGGGGACAGCTGGAAACACCATATATTTT. Translation: CASSEGTAGNTIYF.